This T cell receptor (beta chain) was identified during a study of blood T cell repertoires in COVID-19. V lost 4 bases to trimming and J lost 5 bases; unmatched junction nucleotides: 8. CDR1 and CDR2 (germline): SGHKS, YYEKEE (reference sequence). This CDR3 is built from 14 residues. The table came from immunoSEQ multiplex PCR; TCRdb's copy has only in-frame clones and leaves some out. The table has around 260,000 clones, roughly 80% seen once. The genes are TRBV5-5 and TRBJ2-5; 7 bases match TRBD1. The TCR sequence derives from a woman in her 50s who had recovered from COVID-19. Source material: peripheral blood. Here the CDR3 reads CASSPTGFWETQYF. The CDR3 region has the DNA TGTGCCAGCAGCCCGACAGGGTTCTGGGAGACCCAGTACTTC.